This T cell receptor beta chain was recorded in a study of T cells expressing NK-cell markers. Study results and limitations: Dominant NKG2C+ clonotypes made up roughly 1.0-7.0% of CD8+ T cells in several donors.

Worth noting for this clonotype: Antigen specificity is unknown.

TCRdb reprocessed the 5' RACE reads and keeps a single row for each CDR3 protein, giving no DNA. This repertoire includes 300,000 to 500,000 distinct CDR3 sequences. CDR1 SGHKS and CDR2 YYEKEE come from the germline V gene (reference sequence). This CDR3 has 17 residues. The sequenced material came from blood T cells: a sorted CD56 or NKG2C T cell subset, CD4+ or CD8+ T cells, or bulk PBMC T cells (not recorded which). This TCR was recovered from a woman aged 45-59 years in good health. This chain uses TRBV5-5 with TRBJ1-1; the D call of TRBD1 rests on TCRdb alone, since no DNA is present to check it. CDR3 amino acids: CASSLGLWRGMNTEAFF.